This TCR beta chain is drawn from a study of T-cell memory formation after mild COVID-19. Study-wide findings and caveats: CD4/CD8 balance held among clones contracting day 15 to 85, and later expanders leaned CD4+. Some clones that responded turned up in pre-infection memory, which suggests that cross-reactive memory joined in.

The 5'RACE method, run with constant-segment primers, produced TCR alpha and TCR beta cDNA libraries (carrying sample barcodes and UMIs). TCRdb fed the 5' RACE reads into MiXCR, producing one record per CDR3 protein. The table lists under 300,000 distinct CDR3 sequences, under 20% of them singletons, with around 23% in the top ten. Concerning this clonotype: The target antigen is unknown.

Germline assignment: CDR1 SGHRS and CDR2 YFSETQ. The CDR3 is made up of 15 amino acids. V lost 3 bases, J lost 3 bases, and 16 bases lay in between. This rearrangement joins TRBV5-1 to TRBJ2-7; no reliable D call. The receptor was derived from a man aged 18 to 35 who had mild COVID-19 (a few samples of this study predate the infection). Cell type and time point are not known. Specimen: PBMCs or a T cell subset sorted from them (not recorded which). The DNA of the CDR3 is TGCGCCAGCAGCTCCTTAGGGCGGTCTGACTACGAGCAGTACTTC. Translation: CASSSLGRSDYEQYF.